Below, 17 T cell receptor beta chains from the same sample are listed, as sequenced in a study of blood T cells in healthy people across ages. Alongside a J-beta primer mix, a sample-barcoded 5' primer served in a second PCR lasting roughly 7 to 11 cycles. TCRdb re-called the 5' RACE reads with MiXCR, one entry per CDR3 protein. Here the sample spans about 400,000 distinct CDR3 sequences, 50% to 60% being singletons. Input material: blood. The source is a man in his sixties in good health.

The chain employs TRBV28 and TRBJ2-7; 8 bases agree with TRBD1. V was pared by 6 bases and J by 2 bases, with 3 bases of the junction left unmatched. The CDR3 is made up of 13 amino acids. CDR1 is MDHEN and CDR2 is SYDVKM in the germline V gene. CDR3 protein: CASRRQGPYEQYF. The CDR3 region has the DNA TGTGCCAGCAGGCGACAGGGGCCCTACGAGCAGTACTTC.

The V gene is TRBV6-2 or TRBV6-3, the J gene TRBJ2-7, with a possible D match to TRBD2 (5 bases). The CDR3 covers 12 residues. V was cut by 4 bases and J by 6 bases, with 10 bases left in between. Germline V CDR1 and CDR2: MNHEY, SVGEGT. CDR3 nucleotide sequence: TGTGCCAGCAGTTTAGGGAGTCTCGAGCAGTACTTC. Translating it yields CASSLGSLEQYF.

The rearrangement uses TRBV7-2 and TRBJ2-3; 9 bases are shared with TRBD2. V was pared by 5 bases and J by 10 bases, with 16 bases of the junction left unmatched. The CDR3 loop spans 16 amino acids. Per the germline V gene, CDR1 is SGHTA and CDR2 is FQGNSA. The CDR3 DNA reads as TGTGCCAGCAGCCCCCCTCCACGGGCGGGAGGGTGGTCGCAGTATTTT. It translates to CASSPPPRAGGWSQYF.

The chain employs TRBV30 and TRBJ1-1; D not certain. Trimming took off 2 bases at V and 5 bases at J, with 12 bases between the two ends. The V gene's germline CDR1 is GTSNPN and CDR2 SVGIG (reference sequence). CDR3 length equals 13 residues. The CDR3 region is CAWSSPEKTEAFF. The CDR3 DNA reads as TGTGCCTGGAGTTCTCCGGAGAAAACTGAAGCTTTCTTT. Looking up the rest from reference TRBV30 and TRBJ1-1 gives the full variable domain: SQTIHQWPATLVQPVGSPLSLECTVEGTSNPNLYWYRQAAGRGLQLLFYSVGIGQISSEVPQNLSASRPQDRQFILSSKKLLLSDSGFYLCAWSSPEKTEAFFGQGTRLTVV.

This clonotype was found a few times. V usage is TRBV20-1 and J usage is TRBJ2-7; D gene uncertain. This CDR3 region has 14 residues. CDR1 is DFQATT, CDR2 SNEGSKA, per germline (reference sequence). Between the trimmed V and J ends, which lost 1 base and 3 bases, there was a span of 13 bases. The CDR3 loop is CSARVSGQNYEQYF. CDR3 coding DNA: TGCAGTGCTAGAGTTTCGGGCCAGAACTACGAGCAGTACTTC.

The sample holds many counts of this clonotype. The chain has TRBV5-6 and TRBJ2-1; D ambiguous. Germline CDR1 is SGHDT and CDR2 is YYEEEE. The CDR3 runs to 11 residues. The V end lost 2 bases, the J end lost 6 bases, and 3 bases lay between the germline ends. CDR3 nucleotide sequence: TGTGCCAGCAGCTTAACCAATGAGCAGTTCTTC. Protein: CASSLTNEQFF.

This clonotype was observed a few times. V is TRBV18 and J is TRBJ2-7; D call uncertain. Trimming left V 1 base short and J 0 bases short, with 10 bases between. The germline V gene has CDR1 KGHSH and CDR2 LQKENI. This CDR3 is built from 15 residues. The CDR3 sequence is CASSPHAESSYEQYF. Here the CDR3 DNA reads TGTGCCAGCTCACCACATGCGGAGAGCTCCTACGAGCAGTACTTC.

This rearrangement joins TRBV28 to TRBJ2-5, with 12 bases that match TRBD2. From germline, CDR1 is MDHEN and CDR2 SYDVKM. V dropped 2 bases and J dropped 4; count of bases not matched to a gene: 8. The CDR3 spans 17 residues. CDR3 residues: CASSLNLAGGPLETQYF. As DNA, the CDR3 is TGTGCCAGCAGTTTAAACCTAGCGGGAGGGCCATTAGAGACCCAGTACTTC.

The chain is built from TRBV14 and TRBJ2-3, with 7 positions matching TRBD2. Germline V lookup: CDR1 SGHDN, CDR2 FVKESK. Trimming at V came to 1 base and at J to 6 bases, leaving 7 bases not matched to a gene. This CDR3 has 15 amino acids. CDR3 residues: CASSQAGRAGDTQYF. The CDR3 nucleotides are TGTGCCAGCAGCCAAGCGGGGAGGGCCGGGGATACGCAGTATTTT.

A word on this clonotype: A junction end diverges from the germline sequence, so it may reflect a read error. The chain joins TRBV5-1 to TRBJ1-5; D is uncertain. The CDR3 sequence is 13 residues long. From germline, CDR1 is SGHRS and CDR2 YFSETQ. CDR3: CASSKDSNQPLHF. CDR3 DNA sequence: TGCGCCAGCAGCAAAGATAGCAATCAGCCCCTGCATTTT.

The rearrangement links TRBV29-1 to TRBJ2-5; D gene ambiguous. The J call is doubtful: the DNA matches TRBJ2-7 better. The germline V gene encodes CDR1 SQVTM and CDR2 ANQGSEA. This CDR3 contains 11 residues. The CDR3 DNA follows: TGCAGTGCTGCAGGTACCTACGAGCAGTACTTC. Translated, it gives CSAAGTYEQYF.

As concerns this clonotype: Mismatch with germline at one junction end may stem from a read error. The chain carries TRBV2 and TRBJ1-2, with a tentative D call TRBD1 (6 bases). This CDR3 spans 13 amino acids. Per the germline V gene, CDR1 is SNHLY and CDR2 is FYNNEI. The CDR3 DNA follows: TGTGCCAGCCAGGACAGTCCTAACTATGGTTACACCTTC. Protein: CASQDSPNYGYTF.

This rearrangement joins TRBV20-1 to TRBJ1-2, with D perhaps TRBD1 (5 bases). CDR1 and CDR2 from the germline V gene are DFQATT and SNEGSKA (reference sequence). This CDR3 is built from 15 residues. Between the trimmed V and J ends, which lost 0 bases and 0 bases, there was a span of 11 bases. In DNA form, the CDR3 reads TGCAGTGCTAGAGATTCCGGGGGGTCTAACTATGGCTACACCTTC. Its protein is CSARDSGGSNYGYTF.

The rearrangement links TRBV7-2 to TRBJ1-4; D is undetermined. CDR1 is SGHTA and CDR2 is FQGNSA in the germline V gene. The CDR3 has 12 amino acids. V lost 9 bases and J 8 bases, leaving 13 bases between the germline ends. CDR3 in DNA: TGTGCCAGTAGCGAAGTTCAGGAAAAACTGTTTTTT. Amino acids: CASSEVQEKLFF.

This clonotype has ten or more counts. The V call is TRBV7-3, the J call TRBJ2-5; D gene uncertain. Germline loops: CDR1 SGHTA, CDR2 FQGTGA. V lost 4 bases and J 11 bases, leaving 17 bases between the germline ends. The length of the CDR3 is 13 residues. The CDR3 bases are TGTGCCAGCAGCTCCGGACCGTCTACGGTGCAGTACTTC. Residues: CASSSGPSTVQYF. The full variable domain, its missing parts supplied by reference TRBV7-3 and TRBJ2-5, is GAGVSQTPSNKVTEKGKYVELRCDPISGHTALYWYRQSLGQGPEFLIYFQGTGAADDSGLPNDRFFAVRPEGSVSTLKIQRTERGDSAVYLCASSSGPSTVQYFGPGTRLLVL.

This clonotype was observed at least ten times. V usage is TRBV4-1 and J usage is TRBJ2-2; D uncertain. Trimming removed 0 bases at V and 5 bases at J, with 4 bases between. Looked up from germline, CDR1 is MGHRA and CDR2 is YSYEKL. The CDR3 totals 13 residues. The CDR3 bases are TGCGCCAGCAGCCAAGAAAGAACCGGGGAGCTGTTTTTT. Translation gives CASSQERTGELFF.

In this sample, this clonotype turned up a few times. The junction does not match germline at one end; this may be a read error. The gene calls are TRBV7-7 and TRBJ2-1, with 11 bases matching TRBD2. The CDR3 runs to 15 residues. Germline assignment: CDR1 SSHAT and CDR2 FNYEAQ (reference sequence). The DNA for the CDR3 is TGTGCTAGCAGCCCTATAGCGGGGGGGGGAAATGAGCAGTTCTTC. Protein: CASSPIAGGGNEQFF.